The entry below gives a single T cell receptor (beta chain) sequence along with its context. The data were produced by immunoSEQ multiplex PCR, yet TCRdb's version contains in-frame clones alone and is incomplete. The data hold about 120,000 clones, with approximately 87% observed a single time. The source of the sample is a study of control samples from healthy donors and cancer patients. CDR3 size: 14 residues. Germline V gene data show CDR1 as LGHDT and CDR2 as YNNKEL (reference sequence). V trimming: 6 bases; J trimming: 8 bases; junction bases outside the gene matches: 10. The source is a man under 40 in good health. The chain links TRBV3-1 (or the pseudogene TRBV3-2) to TRBJ1-5; 7 bases are a match to TRBD1. Sequenced material: blood. Here the CDR3 reads CASSPGQSYEPQHF. CDR3 sequence (DNA): TGTGCCAGCAGTCCGGGACAGAGCTACGAGCCCCAGCATTTT.